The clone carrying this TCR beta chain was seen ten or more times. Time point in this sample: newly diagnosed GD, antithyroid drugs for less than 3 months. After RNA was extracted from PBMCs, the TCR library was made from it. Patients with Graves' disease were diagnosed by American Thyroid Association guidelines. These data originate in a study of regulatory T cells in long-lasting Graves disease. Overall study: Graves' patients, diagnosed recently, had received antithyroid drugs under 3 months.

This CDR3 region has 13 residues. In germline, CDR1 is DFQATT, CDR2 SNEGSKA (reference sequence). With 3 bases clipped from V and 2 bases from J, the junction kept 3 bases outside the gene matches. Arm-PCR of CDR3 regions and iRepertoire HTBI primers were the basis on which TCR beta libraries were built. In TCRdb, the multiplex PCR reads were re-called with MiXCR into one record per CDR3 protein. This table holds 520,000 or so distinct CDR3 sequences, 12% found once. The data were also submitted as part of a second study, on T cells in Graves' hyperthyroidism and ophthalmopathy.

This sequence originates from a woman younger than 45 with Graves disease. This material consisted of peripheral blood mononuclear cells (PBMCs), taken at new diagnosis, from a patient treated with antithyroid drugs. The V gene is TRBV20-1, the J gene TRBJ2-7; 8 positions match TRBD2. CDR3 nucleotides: TGCAGTGCTAGTACTAGCGGAGCCTACGAGCAGTACTTC. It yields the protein CSASTSGAYEQYF.